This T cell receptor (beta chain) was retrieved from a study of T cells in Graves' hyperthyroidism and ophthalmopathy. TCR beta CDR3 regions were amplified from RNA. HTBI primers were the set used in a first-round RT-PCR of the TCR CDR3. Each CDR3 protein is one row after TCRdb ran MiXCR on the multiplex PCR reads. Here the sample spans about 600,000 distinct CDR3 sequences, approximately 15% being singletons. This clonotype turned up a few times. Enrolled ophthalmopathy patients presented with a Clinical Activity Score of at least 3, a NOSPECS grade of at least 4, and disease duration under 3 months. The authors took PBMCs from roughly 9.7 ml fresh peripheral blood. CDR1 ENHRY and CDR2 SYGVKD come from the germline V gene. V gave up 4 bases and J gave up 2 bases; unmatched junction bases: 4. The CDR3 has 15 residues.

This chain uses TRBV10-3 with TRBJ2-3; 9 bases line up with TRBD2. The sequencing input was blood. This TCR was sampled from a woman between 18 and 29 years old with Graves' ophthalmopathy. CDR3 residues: CAISVRLAVTDTQYF. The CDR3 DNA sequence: TGTGCCATCAGTGTACGACTAGCGGTCACAGATACGCAGTATTTT.